A few counts support the clone carrying this TCR beta chain. The data are from a study of regulatory T cells in long-lasting Graves disease. This sample's time point: persistent/refractory GD, antithyroid drugs over 5 years with positive TRAb. PBMCs provided the RNA from which the TCR library was made. Unmatched junction bases numbered 18, after V lost 0 bases and J lost 5 bases. The length of the CDR3 is 19 residues. Germline CDR1 LNHNV, CDR2 YYDKDF (reference sequence). Investigators prepared the TCR beta libraries by applying iRepertoire HTBI primers and Arm-PCR of CDR3 regions. MiXCR was run by TCRdb on the multiplex PCR reads, yielding one entry per CDR3 protein. The sample consists of 400,000 to 500,000 distinct CDR3 sequences, approximately 22% of them appearing once.

The chain joins TRBV15 to TRBJ2-5; 7 bases match TRBD2. This clonotype was obtained from a female donor with Graves disease. The specimen comprised peripheral blood mononuclear cells (PBMCs), sampled when the disease was refractory, from a patient treated with antithyroid drugs. DNA for the CDR3: TGTGCCACCAGCAGAGATCGGTTCATAGGCGGGGGTATCGGTGAGACCCAGTACTTC. Translating it yields CATSRDRFIGGGIGETQYF.